Listed here are 2 T cell receptor beta chains from one sample, sequenced in a study of T-cell memory formation after mild COVID-19. TCRdb recomputed calls from the 5' RACE reads with MiXCR, one row per CDR3 protein. This sample has about 170,000 distinct CDR3 sequences, with 13% found just once. The sequenced sample was PBMCs or a T cell subset sorted from them (not recorded which). These receptors were taken from a man aged 18 to 29 who had mild COVID-19 (a few samples of this study predate the infection). Cell type and time point are not known.

This chain joins TRBV15 and TRBJ2-3, with D possibly TRBD1 on 6 matching bases. CDR3 size: 15 residues. Germline values: CDR1 LNHNV, CDR2 YYDKDF (reference sequence). Trimming cost V 3 bases and J 2 bases, with 12 bases left between them. CDR3 nucleotide sequence: TGTGCCACCAGCAGGGTGGGGGCCCCCACAGATACGCAGTATTTT. Translation: CATSRVGAPTDTQYF.

The chain recombines TRBV10-3 with TRBJ2-5; the D gene is possibly TRBD2 (7 bases). CDR3 length equals 15 residues. V was pared by 3 bases and J by 3 bases, with 14 bases between. CDR1 and CDR2 (germline): ENHRY, SYGVKD. In DNA, the CDR3 is TGTGCCATCAGTGATCTCGGGGGGCGGGAAGAGACCCAGTACTTC. Translation: CAISDLGGREETQYF.